This entry lists 30 T cell receptor beta chains sequenced from one sample in a study of control samples from healthy donors and cancer patients. Repertoires were generated with immunoSEQ multiplex PCR, while TCRdb's copy carries only in-frame clones and drops some. The table has 78,000 or so clones, about 88% seen once. The sample comprised blood. The source is a woman aged 50 to 60 in good health.

This chain links TRBV2 with TRBJ1-1; 7 nucleotides agree with TRBD1. The CDR3 has 14 residues. The V gene's germline CDR1 is SNHLY and CDR2 FYNNEI. V shed 7 bases and J 1 base; nucleotides not matched to a gene: 6. In DNA, the CDR3 is TGTGCCAGCACAGCAGGGGGGGGGAACACTGAAGCTTTCTTT. Translation: CASTAGGGNTEAFF. The variable domain in full, with the rest retrieved from reference TRBV2 and TRBJ1-1, is EPEVTQTPSHQVTQMGQEVILRCVPISNHLYFYWYRQILGQKVEFLVSFYNNEISEKSEIFDDQFSVERPDGSNFTLKIRSTKLEDSAMYFCASTAGGGNTEAFFGQGTRLTVV.

This rearrangement joins TRBV19 to TRBJ2-3; no definite D call. Germline V gene lookup returns CDR1 LNHDA and CDR2 SQIVND (reference sequence). Trimming left V 1 base short and J 2 bases short, with 10 bases between. The CDR3 totals 15 residues. The CDR3 DNA sequence: TGTGCCAGTAGTATAGTAAGCTATCCCACAGATACGCAGTATTTT. Translated: CASSIVSYPTDTQYF.

The gene calls are TRBV5-4 and TRBJ2-7, with a tentative D call TRBD1 (6 bases). Germline-derived CDR1 and CDR2 are SGHNT and YYREEE (reference sequence). The V end was cut by 4 bases, the J end by 3 bases, with 14 bases between. CDR3 length: 14 amino acids. CDR3 bases: TGTGCCAGCAGCGAGGGACACGGATTCTACGAGCAGTACTTC. Translation: CASSEGHGFYEQYF.

This rearrangement joins TRBV5-1 to TRBJ2-6; 7 bases are a match to TRBD1. This CDR3 comprises 18 residues. Germline V gives CDR1 SGHRS, CDR2 YFSETQ. V dropped 1 base and J dropped 0; count of bases not matched to a gene: 7. CDR3 bases: TGCGCCAGCAGCTTGATCCTGACAGGGAGCTCTGGGGCCAACGTCCTGACTTTC. Protein sequence: CASSLILTGSSGANVLTF.

This rearrangement joins TRBV5-1 to TRBJ1-2; 8 bases line up with TRBD1. The germline CDR1 and CDR2 sequences are SGHRS and YFSETQ. CDR3 length equals 14 residues. Losses at the gene ends were 3 bases for V and 11 bases for J; bases not matched to a gene: 12. Here the CDR3 reads CASSSPPVDRGYTF. CDR3 in DNA: TGCGCCAGCAGCTCGCCCCCCGTTGACAGGGGATACACCTTC. The entire variable domain, with the rest obtained from reference TRBV5-1 and TRBJ1-2, is as follows: KAGVTQTPRYLIKTRGQQVTLSCSPISGHRSVSWYQQTPGQGLQFLFEYFSETQRNKGNFPGRFSGRQFSNSRSEMNVSTLELGDSALYLCASSSPPVDRGYTFGSGTRLTVV.

About this clone itself: This specimen includes other DNA sequences encoding the same CDR3. The chain uses TRBV18 and TRBJ1-1, with D unclear. The CDR3 runs to 13 residues. The germline V gene has CDR1 KGHSH and CDR2 LQKENI. V was shortened by 2 bases and J by 1 base, with 5 bases between the two germline ends. The CDR3 DNA reads as TGTGCCAGCTCACCATCAGAGAACACTGAAGCTTTCTTT. This encodes CASSPSENTEAFF.

This chain uses TRBV5-5 with TRBJ2-4, with TRBD1 matching 8 bases. This CDR3 contains 16 residues. Germline trimming cut 4 bases from V and 0 bases from J; bases unmatched to any gene: 6. Germline-derived CDR1 and CDR2 are SGHKS and YYEKEE (reference sequence). The CDR3 DNA reads as TGTGCCAGCAGCATAGGACAGGGACTAGCCAAAAACATTCAGTACTTC. Residues: CASSIGQGLAKNIQYF.

The rearrangement links TRBV9 to TRBJ1-3; maybe TRBD1 (5 bases). The V and J ends lost 0 bases and 1 base respectively, with 8 bases between them. The CDR3 consists of 15 residues. Germline V gene data show CDR1 as SGDLS and CDR2 as YYNGEE. The CDR3 here is CASSVDGGSGNTIYF. The CDR3, as DNA: TGTGCCAGCAGCGTAGATGGGGGGTCTGGAAACACCATATATTTT.

V usage is TRBV11-3 and J usage is TRBJ2-1; 9 bases match TRBD1. Losses at the gene ends were 5 bases for V and 10 bases for J; bases not matched to a gene: 15. The CDR3 has 16 amino acids. Germline values: CDR1 SGHNT, CDR2 YENEEA. The CDR3 protein is CASSPDIGTGQKEQFF. The CDR3 DNA reads TGTGCCAGCAGCCCAGATATCGGGACAGGGCAGAAAGAGCAGTTCTTC.

This clone has just one count. CDR3 sequence reads: CSVGMGGSGTEAFF. CDR3 sequence (DNA): TGCAGCGTTGGGATGGGGGGATCGGGCACTGAAGCTTTCTTT. The chain combines TRBV29-1 with TRBJ1-1, with a possible D match to TRBD1 (5 bases). The CDR3 spans 14 residues. CDR1 is SQVTM, CDR2 ANQGSEA, per germline. Trimming shortened V by 4 bases and J by 4 bases, and 16 bases separated the two germline ends.

The V gene is TRBV30, the J gene TRBJ1-1; a possible D gene is TRBD1 (6 bases). Germline V gene sequence: CDR1 GTSNPN, CDR2 SVGIG (reference sequence). Trimming pared 6 bases from V and 1 base from J, leaving 12 bases between. This CDR3 has 13 residues. CDR3 region: CACQGQTNTEAFF. CDR3 nucleotides: TGTGCCTGCCAAGGACAGACGAACACTGAAGCTTTCTTT.

In this sample, this clone turned up once. The chain is built from TRBV12-5 and TRBJ2-3, with 9 bases lining up with TRBD2. Trimming took 0 bases from V and 4 from J; bases not matched to a gene: 8. The CDR3 is made up of 17 amino acids. CDR1 and CDR2 (germline): LGHNT, FRNRAP. As DNA, the CDR3 is TGTGCTAGTGGTTTGGTACGTCGAGCGGGGGGACCAGATACGCAGTATTTT. It yields the protein CASGLVRRAGGPDTQYF.

In its sample, this clone was seen once. The CDR3 loop reads CATKSVNTGELFF. CDR3 sequence (DNA): TGTGCCACTAAATCGGTGAACACCGGGGAGCTGTTTTTT. The chain carries TRBV24-1 and TRBJ2-2; unclear D gene. Deletions cut 10 bases from V and 1 base from J, with 9 bases between. This CDR3 has 13 amino acids. Germline CDR1 and CDR2: KGHDR and SFDVKD.

The gene calls are TRBV2 and TRBJ2-5; D may be TRBD2 (6 bases). With 8 bases removed from V and 5 bases from J, the gap between germline ends came to 18 bases. CDR1 is SNHLY, CDR2 FYNNEI, per germline. The CDR3 has 14 residues. CDR3 DNA: TGTGCCAGCCGGGACTCCTGGGCTGCGGAGACCCAGTACTTC. It yields the protein CASRDSWAAETQYF.

The genes are TRBV18 and TRBJ1-2, with D unresolved. Germline CDR1 is KGHSH and CDR2 is LQKENI. The V end lost 2 bases, the J end lost 6 bases, and 13 bases lay between the germline ends. This CDR3 region has 14 residues. CDR3 loop: CASSPLNRNNGYTF. CDR3 DNA: TGTGCCAGCTCACCATTAAACAGAAACAATGGCTACACCTTC.

In this sample, this clone turned up once. The CDR3 here is CASCNPGQREAFF. The CDR3 nucleotides are TGTGCCAGCTGCAATCCGGGACAGCGAGAAGCTTTCTTT. This rearrangement joins TRBV21-1 to TRBJ1-1; the table's D call TRBD1 went unverified against the DNA. TRBV21-1 is a documented pseudogene. This CDR3 is 13 amino acids long.

This chain links TRBV5-1 with TRBJ1-1; D is possibly TRBD1 (5 bases). CDR3 length: 13 amino acids. Deletions cut 0 bases from V and 7 bases from J, with 10 bases between. The germline gives CDR1 SGHRS, CDR2 YFSETQ. The CDR3 DNA is TGCGCCAGCAGCTTGGAGTGGGGGGATGAAGCTTTCTTT. The encoded protein is CASSLEWGDEAFF.

The chain recombines TRBV28 with TRBJ2-1; D remains ambiguous. The germline gives CDR1 MDHEN, CDR2 SYDVKM. Trimming cost V 6 bases and J 2 bases, with 8 bases left between them. CDR3 length: 13 residues. CDR3 coding DNA: TGTGCCAGCAGGCTTGGCACCTACAATGAGCAGTTCTTC. This codes for CASRLGTYNEQFF.

The chain recombines TRBV7-8 with TRBJ2-5; 9 positions agree with TRBD2. The CDR3 consists of 17 residues. Germline lookup yields CDR1 SGHVS and CDR2 FQNEAQ. V shed 1 base and J 3 bases; nucleotides not matched to a gene: 9. CDR3 nucleotides: TGTGCCAGCAGCTTAGAGTGGTCTAGCGGGGTCGAAGAGACCCAGTACTTC. Its protein is CASSLEWSSGVEETQYF.

The V and J genes are TRBV12-3 or TRBV12-4 and TRBJ1-3; 9 bases are shared with TRBD1. This CDR3 has 13 residues. V was pared by 6 bases and J by 10 bases, with 7 bases of the junction left unmatched. This chain's CDR3 is CASSQGQGLTIYF. The CDR3, as DNA: TGTGCCAGCAGCCAGGGACAGGGACTGACCATATATTTT.

This clone came up a few times. This chain uses TRBV10-2 with TRBJ1-1; tentatively, D is TRBD1 (5 bases). This CDR3 is built from 14 residues. The V end was cut by 3 bases, the J end by 1 base, with 9 bases between. Germline V gene data show CDR1 as WSHSY and CDR2 as SAAADI. As DNA, the CDR3 is TGCGCCAGCAGTGATACAGGTTCGAACACTGAAGCTTTCTTT. Translated: CASSDTGSNTEAFF.

The J gene is TRBJ2-1, the V gene TRBV5-1; 7 bases map to TRBD2. Germline CDR1 SGHRS, CDR2 YFSETQ. J lost 5 bases, V lost 1 base, and 3 bases had no gene match. This CDR3 contains 14 residues. The CDR3 DNA reads TGCGCCAGCAGCTTGTATGCGGGGGACAATGAGCAGTTCTTC. Translating gives CASSLYAGDNEQFF.

This clone was seen just once. This chain uses TRBV19 with TRBJ1-5; TRBD1 is a possible D gene (5 bases). This CDR3 comprises 15 residues. Germline V gene data show CDR1 as LNHDA and CDR2 as SQIVND (reference sequence). Trimming stripped 2 bases from V and 3 bases from J, with 11 bases between. Here the CDR3 reads CASSIMRGTNQPQHF. The CDR3 DNA sequence: TGTGCCAGTAGTATAATGAGGGGAACCAATCAGCCCCAGCATTTT.

The chain combines TRBV9 with TRBJ1-2; no firm D call. V shed 2 bases and J shed 9 bases, with 8 bases lying between them. CDR3 length equals 11 residues. Germline CDR1 SGDLS, CDR2 YYNGEE. The CDR3 sequence is CASSVQSRYTF. The CDR3 bases are TGTGCCAGCAGCGTTCAAAGCCGCTACACCTTC.

V and J are TRBV18 and TRBJ2-7, with no clear D. Germline CDR1 and CDR2: KGHSH and LQKENI. The CDR3 totals 13 residues. Between the trimmed V and J ends, which lost 2 bases and 3 bases, there was a span of 8 bases. The CDR3 DNA follows: TGTGCCAGCTCACCATCCGGGCGCTACGAGCAGTACTTC. It is translated as CASSPSGRYEQYF.

The chain couples TRBV10-3 to TRBJ1-1; D is uncertain. Germline CDR1 and CDR2: ENHRY and SYGVKD. V shed 6 bases and J shed 0 bases, with 8 bases lying between them. The length of the CDR3 is 13 residues. CDR3 coding DNA: TGTGCCATCAGCTCCATTATGAACACTGAAGCTTTCTTT. It is translated as CAISSIMNTEAFF.

The V gene is TRBV20-1, the J gene TRBJ1-1; 7 nucleotides line up with TRBD1. V shed 3 bases and J 4 bases; nucleotides not matched to a gene: 2. Germline CDR1 and CDR2: DFQATT and SNEGSKA (reference sequence). The CDR3 runs to 12 residues. CDR3: CSASSGGTEAFF. CDR3 sequence (DNA): TGCAGTGCTAGTTCAGGGGGCACTGAAGCTTTCTTT.

The V gene is TRBV12-3 or TRBV12-4, the J gene TRBJ1-4; D possibly corresponds to TRBD1 (6 bases). The CDR3 sequence is 13 residues long. V lost 5 bases, J lost 8 bases, and 12 bases lay in between. Written as DNA, the CDR3 is TGTGCCAGCAGTGCCCGACAGGAAGAAAAACTGTTTTTT. Its translation is CASSARQEEKLFF.

The rearrangement joins TRBV5-1 to TRBJ2-5; D may be TRBD2 (6 bases). CDR1 and CDR2 from the germline V gene are SGHRS and YFSETQ. This CDR3 region has 14 residues. The germline V and J ends were trimmed by 2 bases and 5 bases, with 13 bases remaining between them. CDR3 coding DNA: TGCGCCAGCAGCTTTGCGGGGCCCGGGGAGACCCAGTACTTC. Encoded protein: CASSFAGPGETQYF.

The gene calls are TRBV23-1 and TRBJ1-3; the match to TRBD1 covers 7 bases. TRBV23-1 is an ORF; its function is uncertain. The CDR3 has 16 residues. The ends lost 0 bases at V and 4 bases at J; junction bases unmatched: 6. CDR3 DNA sequence: TGCGCCAGCAGTCAATCGGGACAGCCTCGAGGAAACACCATATATTTT. This translates into CASSQSGQPRGNTIYF.